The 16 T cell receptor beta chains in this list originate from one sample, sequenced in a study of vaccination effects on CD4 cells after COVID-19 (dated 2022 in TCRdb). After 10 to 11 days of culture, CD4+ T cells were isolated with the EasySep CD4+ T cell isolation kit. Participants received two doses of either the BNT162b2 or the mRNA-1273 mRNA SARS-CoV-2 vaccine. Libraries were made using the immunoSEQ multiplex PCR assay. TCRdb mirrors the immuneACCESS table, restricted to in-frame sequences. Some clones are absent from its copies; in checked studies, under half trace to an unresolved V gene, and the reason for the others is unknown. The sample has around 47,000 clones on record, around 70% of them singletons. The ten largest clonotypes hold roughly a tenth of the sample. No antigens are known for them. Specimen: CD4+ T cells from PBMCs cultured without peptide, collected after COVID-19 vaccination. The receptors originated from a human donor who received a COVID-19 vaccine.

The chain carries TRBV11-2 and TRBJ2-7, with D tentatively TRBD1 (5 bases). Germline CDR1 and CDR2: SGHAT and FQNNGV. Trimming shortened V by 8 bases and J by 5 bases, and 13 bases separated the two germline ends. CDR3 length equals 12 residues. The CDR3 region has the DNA TGTGCCAGCCGAAACCGCAGGGACGAGCAGTACTTC. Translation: CASRNRRDEQYF.

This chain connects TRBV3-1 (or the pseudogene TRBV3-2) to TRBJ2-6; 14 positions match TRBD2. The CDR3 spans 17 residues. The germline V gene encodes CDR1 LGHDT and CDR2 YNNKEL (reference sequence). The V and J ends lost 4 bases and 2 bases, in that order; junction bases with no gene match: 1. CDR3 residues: CASSPGLAGAGANVLTF. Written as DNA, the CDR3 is TGTGCCAGCAGCCCGGGACTAGCGGGAGCTGGGGCCAACGTCCTGACTTTC.

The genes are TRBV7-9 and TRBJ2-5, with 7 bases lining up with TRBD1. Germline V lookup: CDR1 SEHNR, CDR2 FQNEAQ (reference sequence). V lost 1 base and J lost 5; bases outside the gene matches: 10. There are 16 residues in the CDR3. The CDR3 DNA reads TGTGCCAGCAGCTTAGTGGGACAGTCTGCCAGGGAGACCCAGTACTTC. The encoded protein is CASSLVGQSARETQYF.

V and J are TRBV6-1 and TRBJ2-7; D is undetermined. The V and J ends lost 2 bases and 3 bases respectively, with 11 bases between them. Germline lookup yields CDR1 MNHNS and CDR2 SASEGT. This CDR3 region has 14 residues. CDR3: CASSESGVIYEQYF. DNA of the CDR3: TGTGCCAGCAGTGAATCTGGGGTAATCTACGAGCAGTACTTC.

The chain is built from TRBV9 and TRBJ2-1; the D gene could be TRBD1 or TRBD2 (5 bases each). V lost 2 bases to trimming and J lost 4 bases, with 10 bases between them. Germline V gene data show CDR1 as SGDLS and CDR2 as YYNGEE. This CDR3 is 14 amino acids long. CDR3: CASSVRDGYNEQFF. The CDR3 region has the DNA TGTGCCAGCAGCGTCCGGGACGGTTACAATGAGCAGTTCTTC. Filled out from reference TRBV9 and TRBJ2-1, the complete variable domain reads DSGVTQTPKHLITATGQRVTLRCSPRSGDLSVYWYQQSLDQGLQFLIQYYNGEERAKGNILERFSAQQFPDLHSELNLSSLELGDSALYFCASSVRDGYNEQFFGPGTRLTVL.

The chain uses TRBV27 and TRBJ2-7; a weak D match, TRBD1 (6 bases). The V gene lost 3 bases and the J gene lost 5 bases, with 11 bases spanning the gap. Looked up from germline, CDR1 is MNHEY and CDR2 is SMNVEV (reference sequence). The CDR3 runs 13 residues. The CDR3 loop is CASSFSGANEQYF. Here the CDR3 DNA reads TGTGCCAGCAGTTTCTCAGGGGCCAACGAGCAGTACTTC.

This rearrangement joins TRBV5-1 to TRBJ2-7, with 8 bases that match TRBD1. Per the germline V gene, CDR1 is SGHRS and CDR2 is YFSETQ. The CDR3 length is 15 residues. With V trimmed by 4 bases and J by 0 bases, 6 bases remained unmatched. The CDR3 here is CASSAGQGSSYEQYF. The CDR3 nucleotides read TGCGCCAGCAGCGCAGGACAGGGCAGCTCCTACGAGCAGTACTTC.

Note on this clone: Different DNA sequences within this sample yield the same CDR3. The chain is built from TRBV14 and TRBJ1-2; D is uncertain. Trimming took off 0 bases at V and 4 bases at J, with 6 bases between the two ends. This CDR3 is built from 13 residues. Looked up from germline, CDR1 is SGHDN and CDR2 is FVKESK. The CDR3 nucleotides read TGTGCCAGCAGCCAAGATTACAGCTATGGCTACACCTTC. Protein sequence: CASSQDYSYGYTF.

CDR3 sequence reads: CASSLAQGTSGIQFF. For the CDR3, the DNA is TGTGCCAGCAGCTTGGCCCAGGGGACTAGCGGCATCCAGTTCTTC. The rearrangement links TRBV5-6 to TRBJ2-1; 11 bases align to TRBD2. Germline CDR1 SGHDT, CDR2 YYEEEE. V lost 0 bases to trimming and J lost 13 bases; unmatched junction nucleotides: 9. The CDR3 has 15 amino acids.

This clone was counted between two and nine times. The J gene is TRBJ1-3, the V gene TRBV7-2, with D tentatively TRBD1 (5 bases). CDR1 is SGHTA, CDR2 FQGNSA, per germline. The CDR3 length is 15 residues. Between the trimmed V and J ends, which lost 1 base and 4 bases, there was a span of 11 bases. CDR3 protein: CASSLGGGAGNTIYF. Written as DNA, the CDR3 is TGTGCCAGCAGCTTAGGCGGGGGAGCGGGAAACACCATATATTTT.

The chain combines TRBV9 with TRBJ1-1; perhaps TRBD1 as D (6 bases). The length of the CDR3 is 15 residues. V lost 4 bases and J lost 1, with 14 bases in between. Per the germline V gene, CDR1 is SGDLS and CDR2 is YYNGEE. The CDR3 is CASSPTGNSNTEAFF. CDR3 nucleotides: TGTGCCAGCAGCCCTACAGGGAATTCGAACACTGAAGCTTTCTTT.

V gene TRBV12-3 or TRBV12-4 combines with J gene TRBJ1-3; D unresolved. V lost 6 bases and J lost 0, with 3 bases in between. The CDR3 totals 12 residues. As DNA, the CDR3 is TGTGCCAGCAGGGACTCTGGAAACACCATATATTTT. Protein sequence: CASRDSGNTIYF.

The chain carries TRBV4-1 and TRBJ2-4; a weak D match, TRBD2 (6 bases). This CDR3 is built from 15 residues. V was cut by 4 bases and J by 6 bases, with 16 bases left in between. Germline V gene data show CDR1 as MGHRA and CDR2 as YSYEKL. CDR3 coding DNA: TGCGCCAGCAGCCCAGAGGCCGACGGGAGAAACATTCAGTACTTC. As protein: CASSPEADGRNIQYF.

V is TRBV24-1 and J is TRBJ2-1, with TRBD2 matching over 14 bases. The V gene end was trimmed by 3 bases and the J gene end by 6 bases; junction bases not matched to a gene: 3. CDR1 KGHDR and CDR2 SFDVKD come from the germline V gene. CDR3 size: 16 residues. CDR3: CATSDGGLAGGNEQFF. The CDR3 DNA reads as TGTGCCACCAGTGATGGTGGACTAGCGGGGGGCAATGAGCAGTTCTTC.

The CDR3 here is CAWSVRGKGETQYF. The CDR3 region has the DNA TGTGCCTGGAGTGTACGAGGAAAAGGAGAGACCCAGTACTTC. The V and J genes are TRBV30 and TRBJ2-5; D is ambiguous. V was shortened by 0 bases and J by 4 bases, with 12 bases between the two germline ends. The CDR3 loop spans 14 amino acids. Germline assignment: CDR1 GTSNPN and CDR2 SVGIG (reference sequence).

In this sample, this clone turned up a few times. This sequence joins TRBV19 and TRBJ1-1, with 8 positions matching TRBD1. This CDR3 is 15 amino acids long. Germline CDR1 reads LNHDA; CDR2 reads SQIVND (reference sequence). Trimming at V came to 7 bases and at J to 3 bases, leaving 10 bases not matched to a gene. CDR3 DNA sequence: TGTGCCAGTATCCCGACAGGGGCCTTTCACACTGAAGCTTTCTTT. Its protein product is CASIPTGAFHTEAFF.